One and the same sample provided the 27 T cell receptor beta chains below, sequenced in a study of T cells in Graves' hyperthyroidism and ophthalmopathy. There were TCR beta CDR3 regions amplified from RNA transcripts. First-round RT-PCR with HTBI primers amplified the TCR CDR3 region. In TCRdb, the multiplex PCR reads were re-called with MiXCR into one record per CDR3 protein. Altogether some 300,000 distinct CDR3 sequences are present, around 19% being singletons, with the ten largest covering about two fifths. Sequencing input: blood. All receptors derive from a man in his forties or fifties with Graves' ophthalmopathy.

V usage is TRBV9 and J usage is TRBJ1-3; possibly TRBD1 for D (5 bases). Trimming shortened V by 1 base and J by 0 bases, and 11 bases separated the two germline ends. The CDR3 has 16 amino acids. Looked up from germline, CDR1 is SGDLS and CDR2 is YYNGEE. The CDR3 DNA is TGTGCCAGCAGCGTACGACAGTTACCCTCTGGAAACACCATATATTTT. Its translation: CASSVRQLPSGNTIYF.

The chain links TRBV14 to TRBJ1-1; D unresolved. The CDR3 runs 16 residues. CDR1 and CDR2 from the germline V gene are SGHDN and FVKESK. Trimming took off 0 bases at V and 1 base at J, with 12 bases between the two ends. The CDR3 region has the DNA TGTGCCAGCAGCCAAGACGGGTTGTCAGGGAACACTGAAGCTTTCTTT. It is translated as CASSQDGLSGNTEAFF. Full variable domain (remainder filled in from reference TRBV14 and TRBJ1-1): EAGVTQFPSHSVIEKGQTVTLRCDPISGHDNLYWYRRVMGKEIKFLLHFVKESKQDESGMPNNRFLAERTGGTYSTLKVQPAELEDSGVYFCASSQDGLSGNTEAFFGQGTRLTVV.

Ten or more counts support this clonotype. The rearrangement joins TRBV18 to TRBJ2-5; D remains unclear. The V and J ends lost 6 bases and 5 bases respectively, with 10 bases between them. CDR3 size: 12 residues. Germline V gene sequence: CDR1 KGHSH, CDR2 LQKENI. CDR3 sequence: CASSSTEETQYF. The CDR3 DNA reads TGTGCCAGCTCCTCCACAGAGGAGACCCAGTACTTC.

The sample holds many counts of this clonotype. This chain links TRBV20-1 with TRBJ2-1; 7 bases are a match to TRBD1. V shed 6 bases and J 5 bases; nucleotides not matched to a gene: 7. The CDR3 has 13 residues. CDR1 and CDR2 (germline): DFQATT, SNEGSKA (reference sequence). CDR3 sequence reads: CSARQGSNNEQFF. In nucleotides, the CDR3 is TGCAGTGCACGACAGGGATCGAACAATGAGCAGTTCTTC.

Many counts were recorded for this clonotype. The chain joins TRBV11-1 to TRBJ2-5; no definite D call. The CDR3 extends over 14 amino acids. CDR1 and CDR2 (germline): SGHAT, FQDESV (reference sequence). V was shortened by 3 bases and J by 4 bases, with 12 bases between the two germline ends. The CDR3 DNA sequence: TGTGCCAGCAGCTTTGGAGCGCCCCCAGAGACCCAGTACTTC. This sequence encodes CASSFGAPPETQYF. Combining the CDR3 with reference TRBV11-1 and TRBJ2-5 gives the whole variable domain EAEVAQSPRYKITEKSQAVAFWCDPISGHATLYWYRQILGQGPELLVQFQDESVVDDSQLPKDRFSAERLKGVDSTLKIQPAELGDSAMYLCASSFGAPPETQYFGPGTRLLVL.

The chain is built from TRBV15 and TRBJ1-2; D unclear. CDR1 is LNHNV and CDR2 is YYDKDF in the germline V gene (reference sequence). V was trimmed by 0 bases and J by 6 bases, leaving 14 bases between them. The CDR3 has 15 residues. The CDR3 sequence: CATSRDSRGGDGYTF. CDR3 sequence (DNA): TGTGCCACCAGCAGAGACAGCCGTGGTGGGGATGGCTACACCTTC.

This clonotype appeared a few times. The chain employs TRBV10-1 and TRBJ2-3, with D unclear. V was cut by 2 bases and J by 4 bases, with 7 bases left in between. Germline values: CDR1 WNHNN, CDR2 SYGVQD (reference sequence). CDR3 length: 13 residues. The CDR3 coding sequence is TGCGCCAGCAGTGAGGGGTTCGCAGATACGCAGTATTTT. Its protein is CASSEGFADTQYF.

This clonotype was picked up many times. The chain is built from TRBV3-1 and TRBJ2-5; TRBD2 matches at 10 bases. V gave up 2 bases and J gave up 2 bases; unmatched junction bases: 8. The length of the CDR3 is 17 residues. Germline CDR1 reads LGHDT; CDR2 reads YNNKEL (reference sequence). The CDR3 coding sequence is TGTGCCAGCAGCCAATTACCACGGACTAGCGGACAAGAGACCCAGTACTTC. Translating it yields CASSQLPRTSGQETQYF.

This sequence joins TRBV27 and TRBJ1-6; no clear D gene. The ends were cut back, 7 bases at V and 7 bases at J, with 14 bases in the middle. Germline-derived CDR1 and CDR2 are MNHEY and SMNVEV (reference sequence). The CDR3 is made up of 14 amino acids. The CDR3 nucleotides read TGTGCCAGCACCCTGAGTCCGGGGAATTCACCCCTCCACTTT. It encodes CASTLSPGNSPLHF.

This clonotype was observed many times. The rearrangement links TRBV11-2 to TRBJ1-3; D is undetermined. Germline V gene lookup returns CDR1 SGHAT and CDR2 FQNNGV. CDR3 length: 17 amino acids. The germline V and J ends were trimmed by 5 bases and 1 base, with 18 bases remaining between them. CDR3 residues: CASSLTPLGSSGNTIYF. In nucleotides, the CDR3 is TGTGCCAGCAGCCTAACCCCTCTTGGGTCGTCTGGAAACACCATATATTTT. Full variable domain (remainder filled in from reference TRBV11-2 and TRBJ1-3): EAGVAQSPRYKIIEKRQSVAFWCNPISGHATLYWYQQILGQGPKLLIQFQNNGVVDDSQLPKDRFSAERLKGVDSTLKIQPAKLEDSAVYLCASSLTPLGSSGNTIYFGEGSWLTVV.

The rearrangement uses TRBV24-1 and TRBJ1-5, with D tentatively TRBD1 (5 bases). V shed 1 base and J shed 11 bases, with 20 bases lying between them. Germline assignment: CDR1 KGHDR and CDR2 SFDVKD. This CDR3 is 16 amino acids long. CDR3: CATSDFPDTPPGAQHF. CDR3 DNA sequence: TGTGCCACCAGTGATTTCCCGGACACCCCCCCCGGGGCCCAGCATTTT.

This clonotype came up many times. V and J are TRBV27 and TRBJ1-5; D may be TRBD1 (5 bases). V lost 6 bases to trimming and J lost 2 bases, with 14 bases between them. The CDR3 sequence is 15 residues long. Germline CDR1 MNHEY, CDR2 SMNVEV (reference sequence). CDR3 nucleotide sequence: TGTGCCAGCAGCCCCCAGGGATTCGGCAATCAGCCCCAGCATTTT. Residues: CASSPQGFGNQPQHF.

This clonotype has just a few counts. This sequence may be a read error, since a much larger clone differs from it by one base. V gene TRBV18 combines with J gene TRBJ2-7; possibly TRBD1 for D (5 bases). CDR1 is KGHSH, CDR2 LQKENI, per germline. V lost 5 bases and J lost 3, with 11 bases in between. The CDR3 covers 13 residues. The CDR3 loop is CASSYRQNYEQYF. The DNA for the CDR3 is TGTGCCAGCTCATACAGACAGAACTACGAGCAGTACTTC.

This chain connects TRBV10-3 to TRBJ2-7, with 8 bases that match TRBD2. With 2 bases clipped from V and 0 bases from J, the junction kept 3 bases outside the gene matches. The CDR3 spans 15 residues. Germline CDR1 reads ENHRY; CDR2 reads SYGVKD. The CDR3 loop reads CAISETGGSSYEQYF. DNA for the CDR3: TGTGCCATCAGTGAGACGGGGGGGAGCTCCTACGAGCAGTACTTC.

V is TRBV10-2 and J is TRBJ2-3, with D perhaps matching TRBD2 (6 bases). CDR1 is WSHSY, CDR2 SAAADI, per germline. With 2 bases removed from V and 1 base from J, the gap between germline ends came to 10 bases. The CDR3 is made up of 15 amino acids. The CDR3 DNA is TGCGCCAGCAGTGAGATGGAGGGAGGCACAGATACGCAGTATTTT. This encodes CASSEMEGGTDTQYF.

A few counts support this clonotype. V gene TRBV10-3 combines with J gene TRBJ1-2, with TRBD1 identical over 9 bases. Germline CDR1 and CDR2: ENHRY and SYGVKD. The V segment lost 10 bases and the J segment 7 bases; nucleotides outside the gene matches: 16. CDR3 size: 15 residues. For the CDR3, the DNA is TGTGCCAGCAGGGTGATAACAGGGGGCGCGGGTGGCTACACCTTC. Its translation: CASRVITGGAGGYTF.

The sample holds a few counts of this clonotype. The chain recombines TRBV4-1 with TRBJ2-1; D unresolved. V lost 4 bases to trimming and J lost 10 bases, with 17 bases between them. Germline loops: CDR1 MGHRA, CDR2 YSYEKL. The CDR3 runs 14 residues. DNA for the CDR3: TGCGCCAGCAGCCTATTCGAAACCCGGAACGAGCAGTTCTTC. Translation gives CASSLFETRNEQFF.

In its sample, this clonotype was seen a few times. J is TRBJ2-1 and V is TRBV29-1; 9 bases match TRBD2. The V gene end was trimmed by 7 bases and the J gene end by 0 bases; junction bases not matched to a gene: 10. There are 16 residues in the CDR3. In germline, CDR1 is SQVTM, CDR2 ANQGSEA. In DNA form, the CDR3 reads TGCAGCGGCTGGGGGAGCGGGGGGAGCTCCTACAATGAGCAGTTCTTC. This sequence encodes CSGWGSGGSSYNEQFF.

There are many counts of this clonotype. V usage is TRBV7-9 and J usage is TRBJ2-3; D may correspond to TRBD1 or TRBD2 (6 bases each). V shed 2 bases and J shed 2 bases, with 14 bases lying between them. The CDR3 length is 16 residues. Germline V lookup: CDR1 SEHNR, CDR2 FQNEAQ (reference sequence). CDR3 sequence: CASSLFEGGFTDTQYF. CDR3 bases: TGTGCCAGCAGCTTATTCGAGGGGGGCTTCACAGATACGCAGTATTTT.

The chain uses TRBV5-6 and TRBJ2-5, with D unclear. From germline, CDR1 is SGHDT and CDR2 YYEEEE. Trimming left V 0 bases short and J 6 bases short, with 12 bases between. The CDR3 spans 14 residues. The CDR3 here is CASSLGPTAQTQYF. In DNA form, the CDR3 reads TGTGCCAGCAGCTTGGGGCCGACGGCGCAGACCCAGTACTTC.

V gene TRBV7-3 combines with J gene TRBJ2-7, with 9 bases identical to TRBD1. V dropped 5 bases and J dropped 3; count of bases not matched to a gene: 11. Germline CDR1 SGHTA, CDR2 FQGTGA. This CDR3 contains 16 residues. The CDR3 DNA follows: TGTGCCAGCAGCCTCGGCTCCGGGACAGGGAACTACGAGCAGTACTTC. Encoded protein: CASSLGSGTGNYEQYF. Supplemented by reference TRBV7-3 and TRBJ2-7, the full variable domain reads GAGVSQTPSNKVTEKGKYVELRCDPISGHTALYWYRQSLGQGPEFLIYFQGTGAADDSGLPNDRFFAVRPEGSVSTLKIQRTERGDSAVYLCASSLGSGTGNYEQYFGPGTRLTVT.

A word on this clonotype: A much bigger clone sits one base away, suggesting this may be a read error. This likely comes from a read error, as the CDR3 has no conserved phenylalanine or tryptophan at its end. The chain recombines TRBV7-6 with TRBJ2-1; either TRBD1 or TRBD2 may supply D (5 bases each). Germline V CDR1 and CDR2: SGHVS, FNYEAQ. Trimming took 5 bases from V and 0 from J, leaving 11 bases between them. This CDR3 is built from 15 residues. CDR3 sequence reads: CASSPGTTSYNEQFC. CDR3 nucleotides: TGTGCCAGCAGCCCAGGGACCACCTCCTACAATGAGCAGTTCTGC.

This clonotype was seen at least ten times. The chain employs TRBV11-2 and TRBJ2-7; 13 bases are a match to TRBD2. V lost 6 bases, J lost 5 bases, and 13 bases stayed unmatched. In germline, CDR1 is SGHAT, CDR2 FQNNGV. This CDR3 spans 17 amino acids. CDR3 coding DNA: TGTGCCAGCAGTCTAAGGACTAGCGGGAGCTCCCTCGACGAGCAGTACTTC. It is translated as CASSLRTSGSSLDEQYF.

Many counts were recorded for this clonotype. V gene TRBV7-2 combines with J gene TRBJ2-1; 13 bases map to TRBD2. The V and J ends lost 5 bases and 4 bases, in that order; junction bases with no gene match: 2. The CDR3 is 15 amino acids. In germline, CDR1 is SGHTA, CDR2 FQGNSA. The CDR3 reads CASSPTSGRYNEQFF. In DNA, the CDR3 is TGTGCCAGCAGCCCGACTAGCGGGAGGTACAATGAGCAGTTCTTC.

The chain joins TRBV24-1 to TRBJ2-5; the D gene is possibly TRBD1 (6 bases). V was trimmed by 9 bases and J by 3 bases, leaving 13 bases between them. The CDR3 totals 13 residues. The germline V gene encodes CDR1 KGHDR and CDR2 SFDVKD. The CDR3 nucleotides are TGTGCCACCCGAGAAGGGGGAGAAGAGACCCAGTACTTC. Translated, it gives CATREGGEETQYF.

The rearrangement links TRBV6-1 to TRBJ2-7, with 12 bases lining up with TRBD2. Germline lookup yields CDR1 MNHNS and CDR2 SASEGT. The V segment lost 1 base and the J segment 7 bases; nucleotides outside the gene matches: 8. CDR3 length: 16 residues. The CDR3 is CASSEGSTSGRKEQYF. DNA for the CDR3: TGTGCCAGCAGTGAAGGTAGTACTAGCGGGAGGAAAGAGCAGTACTTC.

The chain combines TRBV28 with TRBJ2-1, with D possibly being TRBD1 (5 bases). V shed 6 bases and J shed 8 bases, with 11 bases lying between them. The germline CDR1 and CDR2 sequences are MDHEN and SYDVKM. CDR3 length: 12 amino acids. The CDR3 region has the DNA TGTGCCAGCAGAAAGGGGATCGATGAGCAGTTCTTC. Translation gives CASRKGIDEQFF.